One and the same sample provided the 14 T cell receptor beta chains below, sequenced in a study of blood T cell repertoires in COVID-19. Here immunoSEQ multiplex PCR was the method, and the copy in TCRdb shows in-frame clones only, minus some. This table has about 70,000 clones, about 90% appearing once. Sequenced input: peripheral blood. The receptors were gathered from a man aged 45-65 years with active COVID-19.

J is TRBJ1-4 and V is TRBV5-8; the D gene is possibly TRBD1 (5 bases). CDR3 length equals 15 residues. The V and J ends lost 1 base and 10 bases respectively, with 17 bases between them. CDR1 SGHTS and CDR2 YDEGEE come from the germline V gene. DNA of the CDR3: TGTGCCAGCAGCTTGTCGTTGGCCGCGGGGGGAAAACTGTTTTTT. Its translation: CASSLSLAAGGKLFF.

The genes are TRBV4-1 and TRBJ2-3, with 9 bases identical to TRBD2. CDR1 and CDR2 (germline): MGHRA, YSYEKL. J lost 6 bases, V lost 8 bases, and 6 bases had no gene match. This CDR3 has 13 residues. CDR3 sequence (DNA): TGCGCCAGCGGCGGGAGGGCCTTGGATACGCAGTATTTT. Residues: CASGGRALDTQYF.

This clone has just a few counts. The chain joins TRBV14 to TRBJ1-1, with D possibly TRBD1 on 6 matching bases. Germline CDR1 and CDR2: SGHDN and FVKESK. CDR3 length: 13 residues. The germline V and J ends were trimmed by 4 bases and 8 bases, with 14 bases remaining between them. The CDR3 loop is CASSRFSQGEAFF. The CDR3 DNA is TGTGCCAGCAGCCGATTTTCACAGGGAGAAGCTTTCTTT.

This clone was seen only a few times. The V gene is TRBV29-1, the J gene TRBJ1-2, with TRBD1 as a possible D gene (5 bases). The V gene's germline CDR1 is SQVTM and CDR2 ANQGSEA. The CDR3 covers 13 residues. V was clipped by 8 bases and J by 4 bases, with 17 bases between them. The CDR3 DNA reads as TGCAGCATCGGAGGAGGGGAGGGCTATGGCTACACCTTC. Translated, it gives CSIGGGEGYGYTF.

The sample holds one count of this clone. This chain joins TRBV27 and TRBJ2-3, with 8 bases matching TRBD2. This CDR3 is built from 16 residues. Per the germline V gene, CDR1 is MNHEY and CDR2 is SMNVEV (reference sequence). J lost 4 bases, V lost 7 bases, and 13 bases had no gene match. The CDR3 reads CASMSAQAGVADTQYF. As DNA, the CDR3 is TGTGCCAGCATGAGTGCCCAAGCGGGAGTGGCAGATACGCAGTATTTT.

The genes are TRBV7-9 and TRBJ1-1; TRBD1 matches at 9 bases. Germline values: CDR1 SEHNR, CDR2 FQNEAQ (reference sequence). Trimming at V came to 4 bases and at J to 3 bases, leaving 6 bases not matched to a gene. The CDR3 contains 15 residues. CDR3 region: CASSSKQGADTEAFF. In nucleotides, the CDR3 is TGTGCCAGCAGCTCTAAACAGGGGGCGGACACTGAAGCTTTCTTT.

This clone has just a few counts. The chain employs TRBV20-1 and TRBJ1-2; no clear D gene. V lost 6 bases and J 2 bases, leaving 4 bases between the germline ends. This CDR3 comprises 10 residues. Germline-derived CDR1 and CDR2 are DFQATT and SNEGSKA (reference sequence). Written as DNA, the CDR3 is TGCAGTGCCATGAACTATGGCTACACCTTC. Amino acid sequence: CSAMNYGYTF.

The chain recombines TRBV5-1 with TRBJ2-7; 9 bases are a match to TRBD1. The CDR3 is 14 amino acids. The V and J ends lost 0 bases and 4 bases, in that order; junction bases with no gene match: 2. The germline gives CDR1 SGHRS, CDR2 YFSETQ. In DNA form, the CDR3 reads TGCGCCAGCAGCTTGGCTGGACAGGGGTACGAGCAGTACTTC. Encoded protein: CASSLAGQGYEQYF.

J is TRBJ1-4 and V is TRBV28; 10 positions agree with TRBD1. The CDR3 contains 17 residues. Per the germline V gene, CDR1 is MDHEN and CDR2 is SYDVKM. V trimming: 4 bases; J trimming: 8 bases; junction bases outside the gene matches: 13. The CDR3 region is CASSSYLRGTGEEKLFF. For the CDR3, the DNA is TGTGCCAGCAGTTCTTATCTTCGGGGGACAGGGGAAGAAAAACTGTTTTTT. Together with reference TRBV28 and TRBJ1-4, the CDR3 gives the full variable domain: DVKVTQSSRYLVKRTGEKVFLECVQDMDHENMFWYRQDPGLGLRLIYFSYDVKMKEKGDIPEGYSVSREKKERFSLILESASTNQTSMYLCASSSYLRGTGEEKLFFGSGTQLSVL.

The chain carries TRBV5-1 and TRBJ2-7; TRBD2 is a possible D gene (6 bases). Per germline, CDR1 SGHRS and CDR2 YFSETQ. V dropped 0 bases and J dropped 7 bases, with 14 bases sitting between them. The CDR3 loop spans 14 amino acids. The CDR3 loop is CASSLAGVAWEQYF. For the CDR3, the DNA is TGCGCCAGCAGCTTGGCGGGAGTCGCTTGGGAGCAGTACTTC.

The chain employs TRBV29-1 and TRBJ1-2; D not certain. Per germline, CDR1 SQVTM and CDR2 ANQGSEA. Trimming removed 5 bases at V and 1 base at J, with 11 bases between. CDR3 length equals 13 residues. This CDR3 is CSVTSTGNYGYTF. The CDR3 nucleotides are TGCAGCGTTACGTCGACGGGTAACTATGGCTACACCTTC.

This chain uses TRBV25-1 with TRBJ1-2; the D gene is possibly TRBD1 (5 bases). The CDR3 spans 13 residues. With 4 bases removed from V and 8 bases from J, the gap between germline ends came to 14 bases. Germline V gene sequence: CDR1 MGHDK, CDR2 SYGVNS. CDR3 DNA sequence: TGTGCCAGCAGTGGCACAGGTGTGTGGGGCTACACCTTC. This sequence encodes CASSGTGVWGYTF.

This chain connects TRBV9 to TRBJ1-2; D is undetermined. The CDR3 contains 14 residues. Germline V CDR1 and CDR2: SGDLS, YYNGEE. V shed 4 bases and J shed 3 bases, with 13 bases lying between them. This CDR3 is CASSSTSGDYGYTF. The CDR3 nucleotides are TGTGCCAGCAGCTCCACCTCGGGAGACTATGGCTACACCTTC.

The rearrangement links TRBV6-2 or TRBV6-3 to TRBJ1-4; perhaps TRBD1 as D (5 bases). Trimming left V 0 bases short and J 8 bases short, with 10 bases between. Germline values: CDR1 MNHEY, CDR2 SVGEGT. The CDR3 is 14 residues long. In DNA form, the CDR3 reads TGTGCCAGCAGTTACTCAGACAGTCGAGAAAAACTGTTTTTT. This codes for CASSYSDSREKLFF.